This T cell receptor (beta chain) was sequenced in a study of cytomegalovirus exposure and HLA in healthy donors. Only in-frame clones appear in the TCRdb table, and some are missing; sequencing was by immunoSEQ multiplex PCR. The table lists 140,000 to 150,000 clones, roughly nine tenths of them singletons, with about 0.7% in the top ten. An approximately 130-subject validation cohort, separate from the roughly 700-subject first cohort, supplied the donors. CDR1 and CDR2 from the germline V gene are LGHNA and YSLEER. The CDR3 has 14 amino acids. V lost 1 base, J lost 12 bases, and 16 bases lay in between.

The V gene is TRBV4-3, the J gene TRBJ2-1, with D perhaps matching TRBD2 (5 bases). Sequencing was carried out using PBMCs. This clonotype was sampled from a man aged 18 to 29 in good health and CMV-seronegative. Here the CDR3 reads CASSQGGRRDGQFF. The CDR3 DNA is TGCGCCAGCAGCCAAGGAGGGCGACGGGATGGGCAGTTCTTC.